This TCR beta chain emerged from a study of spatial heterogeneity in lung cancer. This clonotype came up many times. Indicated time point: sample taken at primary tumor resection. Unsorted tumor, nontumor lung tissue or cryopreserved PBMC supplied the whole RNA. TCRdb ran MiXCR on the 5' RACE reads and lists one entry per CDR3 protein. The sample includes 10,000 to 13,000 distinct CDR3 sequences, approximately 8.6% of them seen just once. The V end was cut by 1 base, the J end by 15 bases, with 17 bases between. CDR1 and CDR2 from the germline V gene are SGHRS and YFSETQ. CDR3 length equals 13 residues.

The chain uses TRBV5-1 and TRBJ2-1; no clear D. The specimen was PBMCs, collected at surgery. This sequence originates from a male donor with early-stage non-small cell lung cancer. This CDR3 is CASSLNEDLSWFF. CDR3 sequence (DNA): TGCGCCAGCAGCTTGAACGAGGACCTTTCGTGGTTCTTC.